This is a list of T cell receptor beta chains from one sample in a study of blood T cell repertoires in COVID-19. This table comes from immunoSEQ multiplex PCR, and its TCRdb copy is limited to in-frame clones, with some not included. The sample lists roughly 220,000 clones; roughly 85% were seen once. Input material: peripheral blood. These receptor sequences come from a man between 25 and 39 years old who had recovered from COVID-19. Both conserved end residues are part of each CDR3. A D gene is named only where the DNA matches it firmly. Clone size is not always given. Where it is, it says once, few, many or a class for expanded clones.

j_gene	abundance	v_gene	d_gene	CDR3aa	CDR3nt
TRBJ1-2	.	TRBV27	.	CASSLYREGVGGYTF	TGTGCCAGCAGTTTATATAGAGAAGGGGTGGGGGGCTACACCTTC
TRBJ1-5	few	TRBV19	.	CASRPPRGGNQPQHF	TGTGCCAGTAGGCCCCCCCGGGGTGGCAATCAGCCCCAGCATTTT
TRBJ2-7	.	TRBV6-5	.	CASRAGLSSYEQYF	TGTGCCAGCAGAGCTGGTTTAAGCTCCTACGAGCAGTACTTC
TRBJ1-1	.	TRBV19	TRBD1	CASRDRVTEAFF	TGTGCCAGCCGGGACAGGGTAACTGAAGCTTTCTTT
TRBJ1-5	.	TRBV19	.	CASSMRGRRQPQHF	TGTGCCAGTAGTATGCGGGGGCGGAGGCAGCCCCAGCATTTT
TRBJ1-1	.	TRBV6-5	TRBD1	CASFRTGGTEAFF	TGTGCCAGCTTCCGGACAGGGGGCACTGAAGCTTTCTTT
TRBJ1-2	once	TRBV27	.	CASSGVANGYTF	TGTGCCAGCAGCGGGGTGGCGAATGGCTACACCTTC
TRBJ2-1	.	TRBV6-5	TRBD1	CASTRQGPTYNEQFF	TGTGCCAGCACCAGACAGGGGCCGACCTACAATGAGCAGTTCTTC
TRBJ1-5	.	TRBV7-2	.	CASSLASPGVQPQHF	TGTGCCAGCAGCTTAGCATCACCAGGGGTTCAGCCCCAGCATTTT
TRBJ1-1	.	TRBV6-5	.	CASSYQGVGNTEAFF	TGTGCCAGCAGTTACCAGGGTGTGGGGAACACTGAAGCTTTCTTT
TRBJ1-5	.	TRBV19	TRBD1	CASSIVGGAGGQPQHF	TGTGCCAGTAGTATAGTAGGCGGGGCAGGGGGCCAGCCCCAGCATTTT
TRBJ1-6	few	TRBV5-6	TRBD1	CASSIGTGQPLHF	TGTGCCAGCAGCATCGGGACAGGCCAACCCCTCCACTTT
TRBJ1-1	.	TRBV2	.	CASSDTTEAFF	TGTGCCAGCAGCGACACCACTGAAGCTTTCTTT
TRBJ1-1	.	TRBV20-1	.	CSASIQEGLNTEAFF	TGCAGTGCTAGTATACAGGAGGGCCTGAACACTGAAGCTTTCTTT
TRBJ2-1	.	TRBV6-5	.	CASSLYNEQFF	TGTGCCAGCAGCCTATACAATGAGCAGTTCTTC
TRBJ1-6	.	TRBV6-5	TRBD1	CASWRDRGNSPLHF	TGTGCCAGCTGGCGGGACAGGGGTAATTCACCCCTCCACTTT
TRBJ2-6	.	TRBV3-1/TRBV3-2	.	CASSQGVGLQLSGANVLTF	TGTGCCAGCAGCCAAGGAGTGGGACTCCAACTCTCTGGGGCCAACGTCCTGACTTTC
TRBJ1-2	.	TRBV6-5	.	CASSSESGYTF	TGTGCCAGCAGTTCCGAGAGCGGCTACACCTTC
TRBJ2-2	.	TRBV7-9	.	CASSPTSIAGELFF	TGTGCCAGCAGCCCCACTAGTATAGCCGGGGAGCTGTTTTTT